These 11 T cell receptor beta chains came from one sample sequenced in a study of cytomegalovirus exposure and HLA in healthy donors. Libraries were prepared by immunoSEQ multiplex PCR; TCRdb keeps only in-frame clonotypes and omits some of them. The table records some 150,000 clones, 75% to 90% of them present only once. Sequences were obtained from PBMCs. The source is a woman aged 18-30 years in good health and CMV-seropositive.

V and J are TRBV28 and TRBJ1-6, with D hard to call. The germline gives CDR1 MDHEN, CDR2 SYDVKM. The CDR3 has 20 amino acids. With 1 base removed from V and 6 bases from J, the gap between germline ends came to 25 bases. The CDR3 bases are TGTGCCAGCAGTTTATTTCCTGGTGGTGCCAGAAAGATTACTAATTCACCCCTCCACTTT. Translated, it gives CASSLFPGGARKITNSPLHF.

V and J are TRBV19 and TRBJ1-5; 9 bases agree with TRBD1. The J segment lost 0 bases and the V segment lost 7 bases, leaving 10 bases of the junction unmatched. The CDR3 sequence is 17 residues long. CDR1 and CDR2 from the germline V gene are LNHDA and SQIVND (reference sequence). Written as DNA, the CDR3 is TGTGCCAGTACACCTATGGACAGGGGCCTTAGCAATCAGCCCCAGCATTTT. Protein: CASTPMDRGLSNQPQHF. The variable domain in full, with the rest retrieved from reference TRBV19 and TRBJ1-5, is DGGITQSPKYLFRKEGQNVTLSCEQNLNHDAMYWYRQDPGQGLRLIYYSQIVNDFQKGDIAEGYSVSREKKESFPLTVTSAQKNPTAFYLCASTPMDRGLSNQPQHFGDGTRLSIL.

The gene calls are TRBV4-1 and TRBJ1-5; no definite D call. Looked up from germline, CDR1 is MGHRA and CDR2 is YSYEKL. The CDR3 has 14 residues. V lost 4 bases to trimming and J lost 4 bases, with 11 bases between them. Here the CDR3 DNA reads TGCGCCAGCAGCCTACGACTTATAAATCAGCCCCAGCATTTT. This translates into CASSLRLINQPQHF.

The rearrangement joins TRBV27 to TRBJ1-1; D is undetermined. CDR3 length: 13 residues. In germline, CDR1 is MNHEY, CDR2 SMNVEV (reference sequence). The V end was cut by 3 bases, the J end by 5 bases, with 10 bases between. CDR3 amino acids: CASSFRVATEAFF. In DNA form, the CDR3 reads TGTGCCAGCAGTTTTCGGGTAGCGACTGAAGCTTTCTTT.

The chain uses TRBV4-2 and TRBJ2-3, with 12 bases lining up with TRBD2. Germline V CDR1 and CDR2: LGHNA, YNFKEQ. V shed 0 bases, J shed 2 bases, and the junction held 3 bases outside the gene matches. This CDR3 has 17 residues. This chain's CDR3 is CASSQEGLAGYTDTQYF. The DNA for the CDR3 is TGTGCCAGCAGCCAAGAAGGACTAGCGGGGTACACAGATACGCAGTATTTT.

This clone was seen a single time. The genes are TRBV6-7 and TRBJ2-1; TRBD2 agrees at 10 bases. TRBV6-7 is an ORF for which the function is uncertain. V dropped 2 bases and J dropped 2; count of bases not matched to a gene: 6. The CDR3 contains 17 residues. This chain's CDR3 is CASSYRQRGGTYNEQFF. In DNA form, the CDR3 reads TGTGCCAGCAGTTACCGTCAGCGGGGGGGCACCTACAATGAGCAGTTCTTC.

The sample holds one count of this clone. This chain links TRBV7-7 with TRBJ2-5; TRBD2 matches at 14 bases. Germline CDR1 reads SSHAT; CDR2 reads FNYEAQ (reference sequence). The CDR3 has 16 residues. V was clipped by 4 bases and J by 7 bases; unmatched bases: 8. The CDR3 is CASSSRLAGGSGTQYF. CDR3 nucleotides: TGTGCCAGCAGCTCCCGACTAGCGGGGGGGTCAGGGACCCAGTACTTC.

The chain uses TRBV9 and TRBJ1-1, with D maybe TRBD1 (5 bases). V shed 0 bases and J shed 1 base, with 7 bases lying between them. Germline CDR1 is SGDLS and CDR2 is YYNGEE. The CDR3 sequence is 14 residues long. CDR3 sequence reads: CASSVGQSNTEAFF. CDR3 coding DNA: TGTGCCAGCAGCGTAGGACAGTCGAACACTGAAGCTTTCTTT.

This chain links TRBV27 with TRBJ1-5; unclear D gene. With 6 bases removed from V and 9 bases from J, the gap between germline ends came to 21 bases. Germline V gene data show CDR1 as MNHEY and CDR2 as SMNVEV (reference sequence). There are 15 residues in the CDR3. The CDR3 sequence is CASSPTGGIQRPQHF. The CDR3 bases are TGTGCCAGCAGCCCAACGGGAGGGATCCAAAGGCCCCAGCATTTT.

This chain joins TRBV30 and TRBJ2-5; TRBD2 might be the D (5 bases). Germline CDR1 is GTSNPN and CDR2 is SVGIG (reference sequence). The CDR3 covers 13 residues. The ends were cut back, 5 bases at V and 7 bases at J, with 17 bases in the middle. CDR3 bases: TGTGCCTGGGAAAGGAGCGATCGGGGGACCCAGTACTTC. It codes for CAWERSDRGTQYF.

The chain joins TRBV5-6 to TRBJ1-6; D perhaps matches TRBD1 (6 bases). Trimming stripped 3 bases from V and 9 bases from J, with 16 bases between. Germline-derived CDR1 and CDR2 are SGHDT and YYEEEE. This CDR3 region has 15 residues. CDR3 sequence: CASSWNTGSGSPLHF. CDR3 bases: TGTGCCAGCAGCTGGAATACAGGGTCAGGTTCACCCCTCCACTTT.